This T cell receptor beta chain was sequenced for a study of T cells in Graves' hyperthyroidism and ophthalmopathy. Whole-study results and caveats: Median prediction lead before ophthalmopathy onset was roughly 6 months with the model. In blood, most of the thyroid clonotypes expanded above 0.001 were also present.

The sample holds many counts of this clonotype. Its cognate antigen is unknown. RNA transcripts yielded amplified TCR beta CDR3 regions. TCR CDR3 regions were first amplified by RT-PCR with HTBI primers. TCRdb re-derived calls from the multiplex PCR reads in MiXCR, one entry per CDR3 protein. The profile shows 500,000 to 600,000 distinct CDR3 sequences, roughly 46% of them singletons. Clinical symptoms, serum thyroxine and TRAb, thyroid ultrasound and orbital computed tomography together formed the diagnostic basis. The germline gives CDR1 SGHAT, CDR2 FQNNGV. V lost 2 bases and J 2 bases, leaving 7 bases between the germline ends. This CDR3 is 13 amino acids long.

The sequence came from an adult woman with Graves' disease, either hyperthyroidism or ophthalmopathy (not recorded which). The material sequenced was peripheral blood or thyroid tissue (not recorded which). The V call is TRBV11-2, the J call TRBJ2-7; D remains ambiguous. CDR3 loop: CASSLYSAYEQYF. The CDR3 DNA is TGTGCCAGCAGCTTATACTCAGCCTACGAGCAGTACTTC. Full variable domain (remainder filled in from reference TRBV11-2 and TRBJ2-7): EAGVAQSPRYKIIEKRQSVAFWCNPISGHATLYWYQQILGQGPKLLIQFQNNGVVDDSQLPKDRFSAERLKGVDSTLKIQPAKLEDSAVYLCASSLYSAYEQYFGPGTRLTVT.